This T cell receptor beta chain was retrieved from a study of cytomegalovirus exposure and HLA in healthy donors. In its sample, this clone was seen a few times. Primers for the PCR totalled 60 Vbeta and 13 Jbeta. Profiled with immunoSEQ multiplex PCR; TCRdb holds only in-frame clones, not every one. The sample carries around 170,000 clones, 81% recorded once. Sample: PBMCs. This clonotype was obtained from a man in his forties or fifties in good health and CMV-seronegative.

This CDR3 reads CASTVGQSSGNTIYF. The CDR3 DNA sequence: TGTGCCAGCACCGTGGGCCAGAGCTCTGGAAACACCATATATTTT. J is TRBJ1-3 and V is TRBV9; D not resolved. With 6 bases removed from V and 0 bases from J, the gap between germline ends came to 13 bases. The CDR3 loop spans 15 amino acids. Germline CDR1 reads SGDLS; CDR2 reads YYNGEE.